The next 21 T cell receptor beta chains were all read from a single sample in a study of blood T cell repertoires in COVID-19 (TCRdb year 2020). The method behind the library was the immunoSEQ multiplex PCR assay. Held by TCRdb, this immuneACCESS table contains in-frame sequences only and omits some clones. Under half of the omission traces to an unresolved V gene where checked; the cause of the rest is unknown. Recorded for this sample are 200,000 to 300,000 clones; approximately 86% of them occurred a single time. Around 5.5% of the sample is held by the ten biggest clonotypes. The specimen sequenced was peripheral blood. The receptors shown here come from a human donor in a cohort sampled during active COVID-19.

This sequence joins TRBV2 and TRBJ2-2; tentatively, D is TRBD2 (5 bases). This CDR3 has 14 residues. The germline V gene encodes CDR1 SNHLY and CDR2 FYNNEI. The V and J ends lost 4 bases and 5 bases respectively, with 11 bases between them. This chain's CDR3 is CASSVGLSTGELFF. CDR3 DNA sequence: TGTGCCAGCAGTGTCGGACTGAGTACCGGGGAGCTGTTTTTT.

This clone was observed a handful of times. V usage is TRBV28 and J usage is TRBJ1-5, with D maybe TRBD1 (6 bases). Trimming shortened V by 6 bases and J by 2 bases, and 14 bases separated the two germline ends. The CDR3 runs to 15 residues. Germline V lookup: CDR1 MDHEN, CDR2 SYDVKM. Here the CDR3 reads CASRTQGIGNQPQHF. CDR3 coding DNA: TGTGCCAGCAGGACACAGGGTATAGGCAATCAGCCCCAGCATTTT.

The chain joins TRBV2 to TRBJ1-5; D not resolved. Germline V gives CDR1 SNHLY, CDR2 FYNNEI. The CDR3 is made up of 13 amino acids. V gave up 7 bases and J gave up 6 bases, with 13 bases separating them. This CDR3 reads CASKREPSQPQHF. For the CDR3, the DNA is TGTGCCAGCAAACGCGAGCCATCTCAGCCCCAGCATTTT.

The chain has TRBV18 and TRBJ2-5; a weak D match, TRBD2 (6 bases). The CDR3 has 14 residues. Germline V gives CDR1 KGHSH, CDR2 LQKENI. V lost 1 base and J lost 5, with 11 bases in between. The CDR3 loop is CASSPQDYSETQYF. The CDR3 DNA sequence: TGTGCCAGCTCACCACAGGACTATAGCGAGACCCAGTACTTC.

The chain employs TRBV2 and TRBJ1-5; TRBD1 matches 8 bases. Germline V CDR1 and CDR2: SNHLY, FYNNEI. This CDR3 spans 17 amino acids. V lost 7 bases to trimming and J lost 5 bases; unmatched junction nucleotides: 16. The CDR3: CASTRRGRQGWDQPQHF. CDR3 DNA sequence: TGTGCCAGCACCCGGAGAGGGAGACAGGGGTGGGATCAGCCCCAGCATTTT.

V gene TRBV19 combines with J gene TRBJ2-7, with 11 bases identical to TRBD1. The J segment lost 3 bases and the V segment lost 5 bases, leaving 3 bases of the junction unmatched. CDR1 and CDR2 (germline): LNHDA, SQIVND (reference sequence). The length of the CDR3 is 14 residues. This chain's CDR3 is CASSPGQGGYEQYF. CDR3 DNA: TGTGCCAGTAGTCCGGGACAGGGGGGCTACGAGCAGTACTTC.

The rearrangement links TRBV24-1 to TRBJ2-5; D possibly corresponds to TRBD1 (6 bases). The CDR3 runs to 13 residues. V was pared by 7 bases and J by 0 bases, with 8 bases between. Germline CDR1 and CDR2: KGHDR and SFDVKD. In DNA, the CDR3 is TGTGCCACCAGGGGGGCGCACCAAGAGACCCAGTACTTC. Its translation is CATRGAHQETQYF.

V usage is TRBV11-2 and J usage is TRBJ1-2; D might be TRBD1 (6 bases). Trimming left V 1 base short and J 4 bases short, with 16 bases between. The CDR3 is 16 amino acids. The germline V gene encodes CDR1 SGHAT and CDR2 FQNNGV. As DNA, the CDR3 is TGTGCCAGCAGCTTAGCTCTGGACAGTCTTGGCTATGGCTACACCTTC. Translating gives CASSLALDSLGYGYTF.

V gene TRBV7-8 combines with J gene TRBJ2-7; 9 bases are shared with TRBD1. Germline values: CDR1 SGHVS, CDR2 FQNEAQ. There are 17 residues in the CDR3. The V and J ends lost 1 base and 2 bases, in that order; junction bases with no gene match: 9. The CDR3 loop is CASSLVRGTGYPYEQYF. The CDR3 coding sequence is TGTGCCAGCAGCTTAGTACGAGGGACAGGGTACCCCTACGAGCAGTACTTC. Using reference TRBV7-8 and TRBJ2-7 for the parts outside the CDR3, the full variable domain is GAGVSQSPRYKVAKRGQDVALRCDPISGHVSLFWYQQALGQGPEFLTYFQNEAQLDKSGLPSDRFFAERPEGSVSTLKIQRTQQEDSAVYLCASSLVRGTGYPYEQYFGPGTRLTVT.

The genes are TRBV5-1 and TRBJ2-7, with D unclear. Germline CDR1 reads SGHRS; CDR2 reads YFSETQ. The CDR3 totals 11 residues. Trimming removed 5 bases from V and 2 bases from J, with 5 bases in between. This chain's CDR3 is CASRSTYEQYF. CDR3 coding DNA: TGCGCCAGCAGGTCAACCTACGAGCAGTACTTC.

This chain connects TRBV24-1 to TRBJ2-5, with D maybe TRBD2 (5 bases). CDR3 length: 15 amino acids. Germline lookup yields CDR1 KGHDR and CDR2 SFDVKD. Trimming pared 1 base from V and 0 bases from J, leaving 8 bases between. CDR3 protein: CATSDLGGYQETQYF. The DNA of the CDR3 is TGTGCCACCAGTGATTTAGGAGGCTACCAAGAGACCCAGTACTTC.

This clone occurred a few times. This chain links TRBV19 with TRBJ2-3, with 11 bases aligning to TRBD1. The germline CDR1 and CDR2 sequences are LNHDA and SQIVND (reference sequence). The J segment lost 0 bases and the V segment lost 7 bases, leaving 15 bases of the junction unmatched. The length of the CDR3 is 19 residues. CDR3 sequence: CASKPAGTGGSWSTDTQYF. In nucleotides, the CDR3 is TGTGCCAGTAAGCCCGCCGGGACAGGGGGGTCTTGGAGCACAGATACGCAGTATTTT.

This chain joins TRBV3-1 (or the pseudogene TRBV3-2) and TRBJ2-1; D ambiguous. V shed 6 bases and J shed 5 bases, with 14 bases lying between them. This CDR3 has 14 amino acids. Germline V gene sequence: CDR1 LGHDT, CDR2 YNNKEL (reference sequence). The CDR3, as DNA: TGTGCCAGCAGTTCCCACAACAGAGACAATGAGCAGTTCTTC. Protein: CASSSHNRDNEQFF.

The rearrangement joins TRBV6-2 or TRBV6-3 to TRBJ2-1; TRBD2 might be the D (6 bases). Germline-derived CDR1 and CDR2 are MNHEY and SVGEGT. Trimming took 5 bases from V and 2 from J, leaving 13 bases between them. The length of the CDR3 is 15 residues. The CDR3 here is CASSPRGYAYNEQFF. CDR3 in DNA: TGTGCCAGCAGTCCCCGGGGGTATGCCTACAATGAGCAGTTCTTC.

In DNA form, the CDR3 reads TGCGCCAGCAGTGATGTATGGTTAAGGGACAGGAGCTACTTC. Its protein is CASSDVWLRDRSYF. The rearrangement links TRBV10-2 to TRBJ2-7; 8 nucleotides match TRBD1. The V segment lost 3 bases and the J segment 13 bases; nucleotides outside the gene matches: 14. The CDR3 is 14 amino acids. Germline-derived CDR1 and CDR2 are WSHSY and SAAADI.

The chain carries TRBV27 and TRBJ1-5; D not resolved. The germline gives CDR1 MNHEY, CDR2 SMNVEV (reference sequence). V was shortened by 7 bases and J by 0 bases, with 10 bases between the two germline ends. The CDR3 is made up of 14 amino acids. The CDR3 loop reads CASKRDNSNQPQHF. CDR3 DNA: TGTGCCAGCAAACGGGATAATAGCAATCAGCCCCAGCATTTT.

V usage is TRBV3-1 (or the pseudogene TRBV3-2) and J usage is TRBJ1-1; unclear D gene. The germline V gene has CDR1 LGHDT and CDR2 YNNKEL (reference sequence). Trimming removed 4 bases at V and 8 bases at J, with 14 bases between. The CDR3 contains 13 residues. CDR3 region: CASSPREGLEAFF. CDR3 in DNA: TGTGCCAGCAGCCCCCGCGAGGGTCTGGAAGCTTTCTTT.

V gene TRBV18 combines with J gene TRBJ2-6, with TRBD1 matching over 8 bases. The CDR3 consists of 15 residues. V was clipped by 5 bases and J by 2 bases; unmatched bases: 2. Germline V CDR1 and CDR2: KGHSH, LQKENI. CDR3: CASSRQGTGANVLTF. In DNA, the CDR3 is TGTGCCAGCTCAAGACAGGGGACTGGGGCCAACGTCCTGACTTTC.

This rearrangement joins TRBV7-9 to TRBJ1-1, with TRBD1 as a possible D gene (5 bases). The CDR3 has 11 residues. V lost 6 bases and J lost 10, with 12 bases in between. From germline, CDR1 is SEHNR and CDR2 FQNEAQ (reference sequence). CDR3 coding DNA: TGTGCCAGCAGTAGGGCGGGGGGAGCTTTCTTT. As protein: CASSRAGGAFF. The full variable domain, rest sourced from reference TRBV7-9 and TRBJ1-1, is DTGVSQNPRHKITKRGQNVTFRCDPISEHNRLYWYRQTLGQGPEFLTYFQNEAQLEKSRLLSDRFSAERPKGSFSTLEIQRTEQGDSAMYLCASSRAGGAFFGQGTRLTVV.

This clone was observed many times. V is TRBV18 and J is TRBJ1-3; 7 bases align to TRBD1. The CDR3 is made up of 19 amino acids. Germline V lookup: CDR1 KGHSH, CDR2 LQKENI. V gave up 5 bases and J gave up 0 bases; unmatched junction bases: 16. The CDR3 DNA reads as TGTGCCAGCTCAACATCCCGGGACAGAAGACGAAGCTCTGGAAACACCATATATTTT. It yields the protein CASSTSRDRRRSSGNTIYF.

This CDR3 is CASSNGLAGRETQYF. The DNA for the CDR3 is TGCGCCAGCAGCAACGGACTAGCGGGAAGGGAGACCCAGTACTTC. V gene TRBV4-1 combines with J gene TRBJ2-5, with TRBD2 matching 12 bases. Losses at the gene ends were 5 bases for V and 5 bases for J; bases not matched to a gene: 6. This CDR3 spans 15 amino acids. Germline CDR1 is MGHRA and CDR2 is YSYEKL.